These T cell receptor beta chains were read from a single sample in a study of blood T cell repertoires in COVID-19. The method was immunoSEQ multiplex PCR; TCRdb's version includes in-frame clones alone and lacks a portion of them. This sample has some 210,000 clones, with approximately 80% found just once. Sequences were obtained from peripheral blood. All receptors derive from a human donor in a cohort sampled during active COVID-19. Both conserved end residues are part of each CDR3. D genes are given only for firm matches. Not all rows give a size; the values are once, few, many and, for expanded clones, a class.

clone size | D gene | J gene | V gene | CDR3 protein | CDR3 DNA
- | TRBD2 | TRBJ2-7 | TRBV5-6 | CASSGPEREASHEQYF | TGTGCCAGCAGCGGACCCGAGCGGGAGGCCAGCCACGAGCAGTACTTC
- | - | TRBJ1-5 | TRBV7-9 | CASSLEGQGREPQHF | TGTGCCAGCAGCTTAGAGGGGCAGGGAAGGGAGCCCCAGCATTTT
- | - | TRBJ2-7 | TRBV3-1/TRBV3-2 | CASSHLDDEQYF | TGTGCCAGCAGCCACCTAGACGACGAGCAGTACTTC
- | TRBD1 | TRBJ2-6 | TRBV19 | CASSILTGGGLSGANVLTF | TGTGCCAGTAGTATACTTACAGGGGGCGGTTTATCTGGGGCCAACGTCCTGACTTTC
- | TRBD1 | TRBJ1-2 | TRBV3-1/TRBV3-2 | CASSPGTAIYGYTF | TGTGCCAGCAGCCCGGGGACAGCGATCTATGGCTACACCTTC
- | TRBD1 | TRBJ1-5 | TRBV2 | CASTGRGQPQHF | TGTGCCAGCACAGGCAGGGGGCAGCCCCAGCATTTT
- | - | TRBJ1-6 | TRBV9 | CASSGQLEDSPLHF | TGTGCCAGCAGCGGACAGCTCGAAGATTCACCCCTCCACTTT
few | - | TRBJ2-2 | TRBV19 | CASSILASTGELFF | TGTGCCAGTAGTATACTCGCCAGCACCGGGGAGCTGTTTTTT
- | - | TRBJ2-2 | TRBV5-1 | CASSLAHIGGELFF | TGCGCCAGCAGCTTGGCCCATATCGGGGGGGAGCTGTTTTTT
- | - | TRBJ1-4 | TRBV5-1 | CASRIRGATNEKLFF | TGCGCCAGCAGGATTCGAGGTGCAACTAATGAAAAACTGTTTTTT
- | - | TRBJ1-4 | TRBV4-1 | CASSPTEREKEKLFF | TGCGCCAGCAGCCCAACGGAGAGGGAGAAGGAAAAACTGTTTTTT
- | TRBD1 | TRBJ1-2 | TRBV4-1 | CASSQDPDREGPNYGYTF | TGCGCCAGCAGCCAAGACCCGGACAGGGAAGGCCCAAACTATGGCTACACCTTC
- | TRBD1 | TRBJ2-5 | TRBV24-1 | CATSDGTVSFRETQYF | TGTGCCACCAGTGACGGGACAGTATCGTTTCGAGAGACCCAGTACTTC
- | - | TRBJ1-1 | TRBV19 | CASSREPYTVEAFF | TGTGCCAGTAGTAGAGAACCTTATACGGTTGAAGCTTTCTTT
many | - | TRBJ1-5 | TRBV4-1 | CASSQGPGVGQPQHF | TGCGCCAGCAGCCAGGGCCCGGGGGTAGGTCAGCCCCAGCATTTT
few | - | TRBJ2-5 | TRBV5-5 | CASSSIQGIETQYF | TGTGCCAGCAGCTCCATACAGGGAATTGAGACCCAGTACTTC
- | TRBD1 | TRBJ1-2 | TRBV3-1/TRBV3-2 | CASSHQTGGGYGYTF | TGTGCCAGCAGCCACCAGACAGGGGGCGGCTATGGCTACACCTTC
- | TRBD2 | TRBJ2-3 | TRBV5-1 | CASSLEGGGSTDTQYF | TGCGCCAGCAGCTTGGAAGGCGGGGGTAGCACAGATACGCAGTATTTT
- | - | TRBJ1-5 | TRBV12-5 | CASVNLDGQYSNQPQHF | TGTGCTAGTGTTAACCTCGACGGACAATATAGCAATCAGCCCCAGCATTTT
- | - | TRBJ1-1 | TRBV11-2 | CASSLGLAEAFF | TGTGCCAGCAGCTTGGGACTGGCCGAAGCTTTCTTT
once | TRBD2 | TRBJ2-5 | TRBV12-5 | CASGLAAGGGQETQYF | TGTGCTAGTGGTTTGGCCGCGGGCGGGGGTCAAGAGACCCAGTACTTC
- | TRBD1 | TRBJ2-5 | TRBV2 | CASRGDRAKETQYF | TGTGCCAGCAGAGGGGACAGGGCGAAAGAGACCCAGTACTTC
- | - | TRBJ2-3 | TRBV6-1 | CASSEERIDKQASTDTQYF | TGTGCCAGCAGTGAGGAGCGGATAGATAAACAAGCTAGCACAGATACGCAGTATTTT
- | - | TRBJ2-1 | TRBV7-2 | CASSFQGTPNNEQFF | TGTGCCAGCAGCTTCCAGGGGACGCCCAACAATGAGCAGTTCTTC
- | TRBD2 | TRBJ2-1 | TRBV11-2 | CASSFRGGSGVNEQFF | TGTGCCAGCAGCTTCCGGGGGGGTTCCGGGGTCAATGAGCAGTTCTTC
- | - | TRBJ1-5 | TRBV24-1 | CATSDTDQPQHF | TGTGCCACCAGTGATACAGATCAGCCCCAGCATTTT
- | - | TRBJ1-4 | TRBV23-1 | CASSLPGRNEKLFF | TGCGCCAGCAGTCTTCCAGGGAGGAATGAAAAACTGTTTTTT
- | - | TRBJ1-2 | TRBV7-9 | CASSSNGIYGYTF | TGTGCCAGCAGCTCGAACGGGATCTATGGCTACACCTTC
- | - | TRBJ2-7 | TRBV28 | CASSRTLYEQYF | TGTGCCAGCAGTCGGACTCTCTACGAGCAGTACTTC
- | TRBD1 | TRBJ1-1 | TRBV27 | CASSAQGASTEAFF | TGTGCCAGCAGTGCCCAGGGGGCGAGCACTGAAGCTTTCTTT